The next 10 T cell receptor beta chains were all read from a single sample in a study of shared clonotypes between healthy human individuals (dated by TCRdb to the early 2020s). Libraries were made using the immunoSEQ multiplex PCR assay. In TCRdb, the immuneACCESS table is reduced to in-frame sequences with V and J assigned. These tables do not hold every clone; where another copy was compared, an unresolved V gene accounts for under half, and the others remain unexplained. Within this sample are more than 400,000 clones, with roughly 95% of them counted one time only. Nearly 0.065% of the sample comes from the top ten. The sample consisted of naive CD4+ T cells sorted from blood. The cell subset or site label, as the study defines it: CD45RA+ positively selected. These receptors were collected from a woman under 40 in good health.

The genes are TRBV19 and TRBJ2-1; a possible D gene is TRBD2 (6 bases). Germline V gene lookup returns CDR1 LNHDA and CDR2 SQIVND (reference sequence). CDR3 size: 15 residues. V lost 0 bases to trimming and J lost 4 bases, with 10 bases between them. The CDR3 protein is CASSIDRGMYNEQFF. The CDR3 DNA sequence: TGTGCCAGTAGTATAGATCGCGGGATGTACAATGAGCAGTTCTTC.

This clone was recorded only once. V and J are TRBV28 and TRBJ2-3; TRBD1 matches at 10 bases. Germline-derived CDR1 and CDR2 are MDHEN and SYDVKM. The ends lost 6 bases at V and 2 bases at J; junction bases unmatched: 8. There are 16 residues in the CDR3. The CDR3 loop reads CASRRPGQGYTDTQYF. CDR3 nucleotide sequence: TGTGCCAGCAGACGTCCGGGACAGGGGTACACAGATACGCAGTATTTT.

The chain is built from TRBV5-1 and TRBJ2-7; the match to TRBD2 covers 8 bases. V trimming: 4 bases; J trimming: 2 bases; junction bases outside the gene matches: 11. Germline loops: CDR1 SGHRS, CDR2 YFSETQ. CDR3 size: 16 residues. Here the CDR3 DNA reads TGCGCCAGCAGCCCCCCTGGTAGCGGGACCACCTACGAGCAGTACTTC. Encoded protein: CASSPPGSGTTYEQYF.

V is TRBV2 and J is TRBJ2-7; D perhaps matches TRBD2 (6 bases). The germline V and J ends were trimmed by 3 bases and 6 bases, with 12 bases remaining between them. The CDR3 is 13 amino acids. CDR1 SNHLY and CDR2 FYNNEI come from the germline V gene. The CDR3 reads CASSDWGVSEQYF. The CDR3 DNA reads TGTGCCAGCAGTGATTGGGGGGTCTCCGAGCAGTACTTC.

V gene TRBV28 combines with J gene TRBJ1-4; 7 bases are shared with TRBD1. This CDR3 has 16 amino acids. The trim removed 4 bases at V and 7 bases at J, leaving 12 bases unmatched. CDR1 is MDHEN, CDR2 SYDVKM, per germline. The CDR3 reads CASSSRPGTEAEKLFF. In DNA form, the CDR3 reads TGTGCCAGCAGTTCAAGACCCGGGACAGAAGCTGAAAAACTGTTTTTT.

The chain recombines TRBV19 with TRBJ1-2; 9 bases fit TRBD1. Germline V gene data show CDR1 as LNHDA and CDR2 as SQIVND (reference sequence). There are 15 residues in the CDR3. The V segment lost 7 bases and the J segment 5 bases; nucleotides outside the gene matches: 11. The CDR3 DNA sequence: TGTGCCAGTACCGGTGGGGACAGGGTCTATTATGGCTACACCTTC. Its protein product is CASTGGDRVYYGYTF. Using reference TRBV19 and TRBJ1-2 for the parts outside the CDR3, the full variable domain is DGGITQSPKYLFRKEGQNVTLSCEQNLNHDAMYWYRQDPGQGLRLIYYSQIVNDFQKGDIAEGYSVSREKKESFPLTVTSAQKNPTAFYLCASTGGDRVYYGYTFGSGTRLTVV.

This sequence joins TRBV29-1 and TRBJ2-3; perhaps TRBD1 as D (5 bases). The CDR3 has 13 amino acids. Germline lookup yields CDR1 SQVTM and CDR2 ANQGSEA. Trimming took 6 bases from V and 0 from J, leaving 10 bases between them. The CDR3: CSVDSGSTDTQYF. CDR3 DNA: TGCAGCGTCGACTCAGGGAGCACAGATACGCAGTATTTT.

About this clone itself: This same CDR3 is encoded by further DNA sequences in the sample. The CDR3 loop reads CASRLAGVETQYF. The CDR3 coding sequence is TGCGCCAGCAGACTAGCGGGAGTGGAGACCCAGTACTTC. This chain joins TRBV10-2 and TRBJ2-5; TRBD2 aligns across 11 bases. Unmatched junction bases numbered 2, after V lost 6 bases and J lost 5 bases. Germline assignment: CDR1 WSHSY and CDR2 SAAADI. This CDR3 contains 13 residues.

The DNA of the CDR3 is TGTGCCAGCAGCTTAGGGAACGGAGAAACTGAAGCTTTCTTT. It codes for CASSLGNGETEAFF. This chain joins TRBV6-5 and TRBJ1-1; no reliable D call. This CDR3 has 14 residues. Germline CDR1 MNHEY, CDR2 SVGAGI. V lost 6 bases to trimming and J lost 5 bases, with 16 bases between them.

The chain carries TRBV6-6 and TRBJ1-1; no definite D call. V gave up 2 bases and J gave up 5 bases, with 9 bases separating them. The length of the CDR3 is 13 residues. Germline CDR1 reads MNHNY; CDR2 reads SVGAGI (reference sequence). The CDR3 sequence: CASSYGRWTEAFF. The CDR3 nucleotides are TGTGCCAGCAGTTACGGCCGATGGACTGAAGCTTTCTTT.